The T cell receptor beta chain described here comes from a study of blood T cells in healthy people across ages. The authors ran a second PCR of about 6 to 11 cycles using a sample-barcoded 5' primer and a J-beta primer mix. TCRdb redid the calling of the 5' RACE reads with MiXCR, one entry per CDR3 protein. Counted here are 800,000 to 950,000 distinct CDR3 sequences, 25% to 35% occurring once; the ten biggest clones make up roughly a tenth. Trimming cost V 1 base and J 7 bases, with 20 bases left between them. The CDR3 length is 16 residues. Per the germline V gene, CDR1 is MGHDK and CDR2 is SYGVNS. These same data were also listed under a study on T cells of mothers and their children. That investigation notes: Sequencing got over 8.5 million TCR beta CDR3 reads from each mother and several million from each child. Pairs that are related and pairs that are unrelated have TCR recombination output shaped similarly by thymic selection.

Material for sequencing was blood. This clonotype was sampled from a woman between 40 and 55 years old in good health. The rearrangement links TRBV25-1 to TRBJ2-7; tentative D call: TRBD1 (6 bases). CDR3 in amino acids: CASSESGTDRRREQYF. As DNA, the CDR3 is TGTGCCAGCAGTGAATCGGGTACTGACAGGAGGCGAGAGCAGTACTTC.